The source of this T cell receptor (beta chain) is a study of monozygotic twins with inflammatory bowel disease. General study results and limits: Against healthy co-twins, IBD patients had lower TCRbeta diversity (measured by inverse Simpson). The authors could not tell different T cell subtypes apart.

As for this clonotype: Its antigen remains unidentified.

For every sample, eight separate reactions were used to make cDNA. No DNA is given; TCRdb re-called the 5' RACE reads and lists each CDR3 protein once. The sample table sets out 300,000 to 350,000 distinct CDR3 sequences. CDR1 and CDR2 (germline): MGHRA, YSYEKL. The CDR3 is made up of 15 amino acids. The genes are TRBV4-1 and TRBJ2-3; TCRdb picks TRBD2, but there is no DNA to check that call. This clonotype was obtained from a human donor with ulcerative colitis or Crohn's disease, or a healthy co-twin of an affected twin (not recorded which). Sequencing was done on a sample of blood. The CDR3 sequence: CASSSSGGNTDTQYF.